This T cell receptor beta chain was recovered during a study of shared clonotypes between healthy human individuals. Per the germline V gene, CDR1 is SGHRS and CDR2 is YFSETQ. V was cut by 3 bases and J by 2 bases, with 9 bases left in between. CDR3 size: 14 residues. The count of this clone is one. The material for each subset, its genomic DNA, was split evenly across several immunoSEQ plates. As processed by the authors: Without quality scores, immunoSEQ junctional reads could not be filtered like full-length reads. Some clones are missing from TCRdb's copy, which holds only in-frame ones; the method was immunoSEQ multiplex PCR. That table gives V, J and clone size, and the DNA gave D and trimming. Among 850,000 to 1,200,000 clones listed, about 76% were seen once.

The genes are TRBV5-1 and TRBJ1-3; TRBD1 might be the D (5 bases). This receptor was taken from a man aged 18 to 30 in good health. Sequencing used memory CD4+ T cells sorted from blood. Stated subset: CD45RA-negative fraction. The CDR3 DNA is TGCGCCAGCAGCTCTTTGGGGGCTGGAAACACCATATATTTT. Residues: CASSSLGAGNTIYF.